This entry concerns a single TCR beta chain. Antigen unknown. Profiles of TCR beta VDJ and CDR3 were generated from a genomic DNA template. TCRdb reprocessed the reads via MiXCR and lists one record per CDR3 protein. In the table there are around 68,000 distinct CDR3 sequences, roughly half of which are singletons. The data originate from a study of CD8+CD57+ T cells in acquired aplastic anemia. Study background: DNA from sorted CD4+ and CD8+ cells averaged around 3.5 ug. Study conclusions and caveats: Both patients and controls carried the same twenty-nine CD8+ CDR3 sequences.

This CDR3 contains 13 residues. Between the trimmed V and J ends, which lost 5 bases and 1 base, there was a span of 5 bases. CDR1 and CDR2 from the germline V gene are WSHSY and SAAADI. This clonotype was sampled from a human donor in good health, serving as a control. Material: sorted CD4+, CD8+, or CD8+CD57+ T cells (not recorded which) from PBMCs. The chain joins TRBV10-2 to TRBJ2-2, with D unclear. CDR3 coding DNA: TGCGCCAGCAGTTTATTGAACACCGGGGAGCTGTTTTTT. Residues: CASSLLNTGELFF.